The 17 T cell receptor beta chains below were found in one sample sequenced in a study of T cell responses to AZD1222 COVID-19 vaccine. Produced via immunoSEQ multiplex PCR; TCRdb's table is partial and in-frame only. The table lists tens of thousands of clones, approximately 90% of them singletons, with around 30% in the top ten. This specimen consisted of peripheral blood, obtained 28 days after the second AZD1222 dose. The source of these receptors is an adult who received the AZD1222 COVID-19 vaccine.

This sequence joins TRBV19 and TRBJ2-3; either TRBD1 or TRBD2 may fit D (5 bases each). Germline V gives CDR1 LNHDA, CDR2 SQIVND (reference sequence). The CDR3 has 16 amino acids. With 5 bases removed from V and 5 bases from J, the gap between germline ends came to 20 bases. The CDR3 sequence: CASSGWDQSSGDTQYF. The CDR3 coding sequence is TGTGCCAGTAGTGGTTGGGACCAGTCGTCGGGAGATACGCAGTATTTT.

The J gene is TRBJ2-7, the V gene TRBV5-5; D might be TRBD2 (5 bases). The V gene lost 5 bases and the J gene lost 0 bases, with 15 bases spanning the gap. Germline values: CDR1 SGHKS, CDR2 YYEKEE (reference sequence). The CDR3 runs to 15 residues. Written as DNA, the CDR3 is TGTGCCAGCAGAGACTACAGAGGTAGCTCCTACGAGCAGTACTTC. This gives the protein CASRDYRGSSYEQYF.

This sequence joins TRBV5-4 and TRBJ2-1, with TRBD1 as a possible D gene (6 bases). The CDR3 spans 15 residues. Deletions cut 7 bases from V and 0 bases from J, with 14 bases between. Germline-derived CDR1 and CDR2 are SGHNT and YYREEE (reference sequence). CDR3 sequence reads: CASGRQAGSYNEQFF. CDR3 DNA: TGTGCCAGCGGCCGACAGGCAGGCTCCTACAATGAGCAGTTCTTC. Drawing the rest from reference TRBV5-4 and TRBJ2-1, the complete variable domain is ETGVTQSPTHLIKTRGQQVTLRCSSQSGHNTVSWYQQALGQGPQFIFQYYREEENGRGNFPPRFSGLQFPNYSSELNVNALELDDSALYLCASGRQAGSYNEQFFGPGTRLTVL.

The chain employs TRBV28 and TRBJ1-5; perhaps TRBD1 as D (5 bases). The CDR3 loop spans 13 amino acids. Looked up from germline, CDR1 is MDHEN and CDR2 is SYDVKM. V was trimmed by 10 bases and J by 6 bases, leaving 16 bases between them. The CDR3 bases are TGTGCCACCATGCACCCGGGGGGTCAGCCCCAGCATTTT. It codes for CATMHPGGQPQHF.

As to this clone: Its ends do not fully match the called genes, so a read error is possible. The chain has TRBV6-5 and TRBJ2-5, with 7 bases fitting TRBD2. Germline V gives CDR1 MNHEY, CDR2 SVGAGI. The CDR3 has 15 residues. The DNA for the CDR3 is TGTGCCAGCAGTGACTCGGGAGGTCTGGAAGAGACCCAGTACTTC. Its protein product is CASSDSGGLEETQYF.

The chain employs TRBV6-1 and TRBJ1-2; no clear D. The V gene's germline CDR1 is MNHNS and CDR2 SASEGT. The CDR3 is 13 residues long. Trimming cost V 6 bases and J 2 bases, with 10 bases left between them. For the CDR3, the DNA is TGTGCCAGCAGCCTGGGGTCCAACTATGGCTACACCTTC. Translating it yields CASSLGSNYGYTF.

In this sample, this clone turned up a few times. CDR3 sequence reads: CASSPRTGFGGYTF. The CDR3 DNA follows: TGTGCCAGCAGCCCCCGGACAGGGTTCGGAGGCTACACCTTC. V gene TRBV7-9 combines with J gene TRBJ1-2; 8 nucleotides align to TRBD1. Germline-derived CDR1 and CDR2 are SEHNR and FQNEAQ (reference sequence). V lost 5 bases, J lost 8 bases, and 10 bases stayed unmatched. This CDR3 is built from 14 residues.

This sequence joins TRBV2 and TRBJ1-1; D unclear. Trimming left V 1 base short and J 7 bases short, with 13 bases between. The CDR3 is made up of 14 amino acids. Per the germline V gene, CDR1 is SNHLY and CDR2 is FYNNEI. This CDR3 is CASSEVLVRSEAFF. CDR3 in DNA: TGTGCCAGCAGTGAAGTTTTGGTCCGCAGTGAAGCTTTCTTT.

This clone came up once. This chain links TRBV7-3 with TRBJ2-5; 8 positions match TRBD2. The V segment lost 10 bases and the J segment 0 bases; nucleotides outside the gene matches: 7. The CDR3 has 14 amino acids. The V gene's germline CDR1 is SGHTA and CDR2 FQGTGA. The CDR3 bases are TGTGCCACCCAGCGGGAGTTGTACCAAGAGACCCAGTACTTC. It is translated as CATQRELYQETQYF.

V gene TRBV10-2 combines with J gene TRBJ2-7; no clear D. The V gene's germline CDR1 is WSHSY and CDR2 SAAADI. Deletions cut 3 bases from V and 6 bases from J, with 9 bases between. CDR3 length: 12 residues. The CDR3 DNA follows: TGCGCCAGCAGTGACACCGCTCTCGAGCAGTACTTC. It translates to CASSDTALEQYF.

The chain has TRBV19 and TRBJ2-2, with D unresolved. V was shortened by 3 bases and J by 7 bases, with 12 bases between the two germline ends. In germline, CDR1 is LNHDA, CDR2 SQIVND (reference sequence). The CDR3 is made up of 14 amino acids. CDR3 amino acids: CASSIRPWDGELFF. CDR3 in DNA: TGTGCCAGTAGTATCCGCCCGTGGGACGGGGAGCTGTTTTTT.

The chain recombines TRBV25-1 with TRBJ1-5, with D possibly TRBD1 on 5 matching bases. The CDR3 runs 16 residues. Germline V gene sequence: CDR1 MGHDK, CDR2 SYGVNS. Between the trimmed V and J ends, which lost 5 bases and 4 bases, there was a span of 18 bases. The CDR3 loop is CASSPITRTPNQPQHF. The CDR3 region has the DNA TGTGCCAGCAGTCCCATCACCCGGACACCTAATCAGCCCCAGCATTTT.

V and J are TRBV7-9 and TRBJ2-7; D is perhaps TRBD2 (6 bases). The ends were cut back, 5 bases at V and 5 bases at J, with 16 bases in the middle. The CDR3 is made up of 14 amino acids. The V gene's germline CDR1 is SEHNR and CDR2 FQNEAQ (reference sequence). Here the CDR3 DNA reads TGTGCCAGCAGCCTCTCATCGGGAGACGACGAGCAGTACTTC. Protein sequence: CASSLSSGDDEQYF.

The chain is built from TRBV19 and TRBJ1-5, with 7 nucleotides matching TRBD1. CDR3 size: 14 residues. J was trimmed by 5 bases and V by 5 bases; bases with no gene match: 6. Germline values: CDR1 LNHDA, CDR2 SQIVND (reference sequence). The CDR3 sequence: CASSSGGWDQPQHF. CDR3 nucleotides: TGTGCCAGTAGTTCAGGGGGATGGGATCAGCCCCAGCATTTT.

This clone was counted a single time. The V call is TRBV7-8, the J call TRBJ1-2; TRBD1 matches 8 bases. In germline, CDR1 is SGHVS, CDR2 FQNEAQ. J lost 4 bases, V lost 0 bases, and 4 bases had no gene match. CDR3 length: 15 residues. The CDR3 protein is CASSLAPGQGYGYTF. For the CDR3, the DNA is TGTGCCAGCAGCTTAGCCCCCGGACAGGGCTATGGCTACACCTTC.

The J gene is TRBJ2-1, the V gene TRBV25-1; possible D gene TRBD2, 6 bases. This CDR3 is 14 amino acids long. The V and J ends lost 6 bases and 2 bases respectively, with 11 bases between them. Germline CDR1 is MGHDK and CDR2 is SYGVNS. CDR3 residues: CASRGPGAYNEQFF. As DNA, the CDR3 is TGTGCCAGCAGGGGCCCGGGGGCCTACAATGAGCAGTTCTTC.

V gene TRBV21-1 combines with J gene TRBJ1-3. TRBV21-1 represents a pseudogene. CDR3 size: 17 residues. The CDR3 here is CASSKEGRQASGNTIYF. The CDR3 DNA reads TGTGCCAGCAGCAAAGAGGGACGGCAAGCCTCTGGAAACACCATATATTTT.